The rows below give T cell receptor beta chains drawn from one sample of a study of cytomegalovirus exposure and HLA in healthy donors. Repertoires were generated with immunoSEQ multiplex PCR, while TCRdb's copy carries only in-frame clones and drops some. The table includes tens of thousands of clones, around 69% detected once. Sequencing was done on a sample of PBMCs. These receptors originate from a woman aged 25-40 years in good health and CMV-seropositive. Each CDR3 is given with its conserved first and last residue. D genes are given only for firm matches. Size is stated for part of the rows, as once, few or many counts, or as a class when the clone is expanded.

abundance: NA
v_gene: TRBV5-1
j_gene: TRBJ1-1
d_gene: TRBD1
CDR3aa: CASSSQPLTGGGTEAFF
CDR3nt: TGCGCCAGCAGCTCGCAACCGCTCACAGGGGGCGGCACTGAAGCTTTCTTT

abundance: NA
v_gene: TRBV19
j_gene: TRBJ2-2
d_gene: NA
CDR3aa: CASSSGVGELFF
CDR3nt: TGTGCCAGTAGTAGCGGGGTCGGGGAGCTGTTTTTT

abundance: NA
v_gene: TRBV4-1
j_gene: TRBJ2-1
d_gene: TRBD2
CDR3aa: CASSSTSGNNEQFF
CDR3nt: TGCGCCAGCAGCTCGACTAGCGGCAACAATGAGCAGTTCTTC

abundance: NA
v_gene: TRBV6-5
j_gene: TRBJ2-7
d_gene: NA
CDR3aa: CASSYTEGHSSYEQYF
CDR3nt: TGTGCCAGCAGTTACACTGAGGGCCACAGCTCCTACGAGCAGTACTTC

abundance: NA
v_gene: TRBV19
j_gene: TRBJ2-1
d_gene: TRBD2
CDR3aa: CASRPLAGGDNEQFF
CDR3nt: TGTGCCAGTAGACCCCTAGCGGGGGGAGACAATGAGCAGTTCTTC

abundance: once
v_gene: TRBV2
j_gene: TRBJ2-5
d_gene: NA
CDR3aa: CASSVRTKETQYF
CDR3nt: TGTGCCAGCAGTGTTCGTACTAAAGAGACCCAGTACTTC

abundance: NA
v_gene: TRBV5-1
j_gene: TRBJ2-1
d_gene: TRBD2
CDR3aa: CASSSFRTSRINEQFF
CDR3nt: TGCGCCAGCAGCTCTTTTAGGACTAGCCGAATCAATGAGCAGTTCTTC

abundance: NA
v_gene: TRBV10-3
j_gene: TRBJ2-5
d_gene: TRBD1
CDR3aa: CAISDRQETQYF
CDR3nt: TGTGCCATATCGGACAGGCAAGAGACCCAGTACTTC

abundance: once
v_gene: TRBV9
j_gene: TRBJ1-4
d_gene: NA
CDR3aa: CASSVSATNEKLFF
CDR3nt: TGTGCCAGCAGCGTATCGGCAACTAATGAAAAACTGTTTTTT

abundance: NA
v_gene: TRBV6-1
j_gene: TRBJ2-7
d_gene: NA
CDR3aa: CASSELGVRTYEQYF
CDR3nt: TGTGCCAGCAGTGAGTTGGGAGTACGGACCTACGAGCAGTACTTC

abundance: NA
v_gene: TRBV6-4
j_gene: TRBJ2-1
d_gene: TRBD2
CDR3aa: CASSLAGGSPEQFF
CDR3nt: TGTGCCAGCAGCCTAGCGGGAGGGTCCCCAGAGCAGTTCTTC

abundance: NA
v_gene: TRBV4-2
j_gene: TRBJ1-2
d_gene: TRBD1
CDR3aa: CASSQETGGVGGYTF
CDR3nt: TGTGCCAGCAGCCAAGAAACAGGGGGTGTTGGTGGCTACACCTTC

abundance: NA
v_gene: TRBV14
j_gene: TRBJ2-7
d_gene: NA
CDR3aa: CASSSLYEQYF
CDR3nt: TGTGCCAGCAGCTCCTTATACGAGCAGTACTTC

abundance: NA
v_gene: TRBV28
j_gene: TRBJ1-1
d_gene: TRBD1
CDR3aa: CASSFTGGAGTEAFF
CDR3nt: TGTGCCAGCAGCTTCACAGGGGGCGCGGGCACTGAAGCTTTCTTT

abundance: NA
v_gene: TRBV6-6
j_gene: TRBJ1-3
d_gene: NA
CDR3aa: CASSYLLVSTGNTIYF
CDR3nt: TGTGCCAGCAGTTACCTCTTAGTGAGCACTGGAAACACCATATATTTT

abundance: NA
v_gene: TRBV28
j_gene: TRBJ1-4
d_gene: TRBD1
CDR3aa: CASRDDRGLEKLFF
CDR3nt: TGTGCCAGCAGGGATGACAGGGGGCTTGAAAAACTGTTTTTT

abundance: NA
v_gene: TRBV27
j_gene: TRBJ2-7
d_gene: TRBD2
CDR3aa: CASSFYRTSGSYEQYF
CDR3nt: TGTGCCAGCAGTTTTTACAGGACTAGCGGGAGCTACGAGCAGTACTTC

abundance: NA
v_gene: TRBV5-8
j_gene: TRBJ2-7
d_gene: NA
CDR3aa: CASRLTLGVSYEQYF
CDR3nt: TGTGCCAGCAGACTGACACTAGGAGTCTCCTACGAGCAGTACTTC

abundance: NA
v_gene: TRBV29-1
j_gene: TRBJ1-2
d_gene: TRBD1
CDR3aa: CSVVAGGYGYTF
CDR3nt: TGCAGCGTTGTGGCAGGGGGCTATGGCTACACCTTC

abundance: NA
v_gene: TRBV4-1
j_gene: TRBJ1-2
d_gene: TRBD1
CDR3aa: CASSPDRARAAGKGGYTF
CDR3nt: TGCGCCAGCAGCCCGGACAGGGCAAGGGCGGCTGGCAAGGGCGGCTACACCTTC

abundance: NA
v_gene: TRBV10-3
j_gene: TRBJ2-5
d_gene: NA
CDR3aa: CAISEGLVQETQYF
CDR3nt: TGTGCCATCAGTGAGGGACTGGTACAAGAGACCCAGTACTTC

abundance: once
v_gene: TRBV4-2
j_gene: TRBJ1-4
d_gene: NA
CDR3aa: CASSQDPGRRARGEKLFF
CDR3nt: TGTGCCAGCAGCCAAGATCCGGGCCGACGAGCGCGGGGTGAAAAACTGTTTTTT